What follows are 21 T cell receptor beta chains derived from one specimen sequenced in a study of cytomegalovirus exposure and HLA in healthy donors. A multiplex PCR was run with 60 Vbeta primers and 13 Jbeta primers. TCRdb's copy holds only in-frame clones and misses some; the assay was immunoSEQ multiplex PCR. Of 150,000 to 170,000 clones listed, roughly 79% were seen once; the top ten hold 2.5% to 3%. Input material: PBMCs. Every receptor here comes from a man between 18 and 35 years old in good health and CMV-seronegative.

V usage is TRBV7-2 and J usage is TRBJ2-7; possible D gene TRBD1, 5 bases. V was cut by 1 base and J by 6 bases, with 10 bases left in between. This CDR3 contains 13 residues. Germline CDR1 is SGHTA and CDR2 is FQGNSA. CDR3 nucleotide sequence: TGTGCCAGCAGCTTAGAGCAGGGCGGCGAGCAGTACTTC. Amino acids: CASSLEQGGEQYF.

This clone was seen only once. The genes are TRBV6-6 and TRBJ1-4, with 10 positions matching TRBD1. Germline lookup yields CDR1 MNHNY and CDR2 SVGAGI (reference sequence). After removal of 5 bases from V and 8 bases from J, the junction contained 11 bases not matched to a gene. This CDR3 spans 16 amino acids. In DNA, the CDR3 is TGTGCCAGCAGTCTCTCCGGACAGGGGGAAGAGGAAAAACTGTTTTTT. Protein product: CASSLSGQGEEEKLFF.

This clone was observed a handful of times. The chain combines TRBV5-1 with TRBJ1-1; 9 bases line up with TRBD1. The ends lost 4 bases at V and 0 bases at J; junction bases unmatched: 7. The CDR3 totals 16 residues. Germline V CDR1 and CDR2: SGHRS, YFSETQ. This CDR3 is CASSETGQGMNTEAFF. The CDR3 nucleotides are TGCGCCAGCAGCGAAACGGGACAGGGAATGAACACTGAAGCTTTCTTT.

The chain is built from TRBV11-2 and TRBJ2-2; TRBD2 is a possible D gene (6 bases). Germline CDR1 and CDR2: SGHAT and FQNNGV. CDR3 length equals 17 residues. Trimming cost V 5 bases and J 4 bases, with 20 bases left between them. CDR3 region: CASSKVAEWTGTGELFF. The CDR3 nucleotides are TGTGCCAGCAGCAAAGTAGCGGAGTGGACCGGCACCGGGGAGCTGTTTTTT.

The chain recombines TRBV2 with TRBJ1-2, with 7 bases identical to TRBD1. The CDR3 has 16 amino acids. The junction had 16 bases not matched to a gene; V was cut back by 6 bases and J by 6 bases. Germline values: CDR1 SNHLY, CDR2 FYNNEI. The CDR3 DNA sequence: TGTGCCAGCAGGGTAGACCGAGACAGGGAGATCAATGGCTACACCTTC. Encoded protein: CASRVDRDREINGYTF.

V is TRBV4-3 and J is TRBJ2-1; D may be TRBD1 (6 bases). V lost 0 bases and J 10 bases, leaving 16 bases between the germline ends. This CDR3 contains 15 residues. CDR1 and CDR2 (germline): LGHNA, YSLEER. The CDR3 coding sequence is TGCGCCAGCAGCCAAGATCGTCTGGGGGCGAGAGAGCAGTTCTTC. Translation gives CASSQDRLGAREQFF.

The CDR3 region has the DNA TGTGCCATCTCCGAGGCACTTACAGATACGCAGTATTTT. This gives the protein CAISEALTDTQYF. The rearrangement uses TRBV10-3 and TRBJ2-3; no clear D. Looked up from germline, CDR1 is ENHRY and CDR2 is SYGVKD. The CDR3 runs to 13 residues. V was shortened by 8 bases and J by 3 bases, with 12 bases between the two germline ends.

As regards this clone: One junction end disagrees with the germline gene, perhaps due to a read error. The chain carries TRBV27 and TRBJ2-5, with 8 bases identical to TRBD1. In germline, CDR1 is MNHEY, CDR2 SMNVEV (reference sequence). The CDR3 runs to 15 residues. The CDR3 DNA sequence: TGTGCCAGCAGCTTATCCCAGGGGGCTTGGGAGACCCAGTACTTC. It translates to CASSLSQGAWETQYF.

This clone was counted between two and nine times. The chain carries TRBV18 and TRBJ2-7; perhaps TRBD1 as D (5 bases). This CDR3 has 16 amino acids. Germline V gives CDR1 KGHSH, CDR2 LQKENI. V was pared by 2 bases and J by 6 bases, with 20 bases between. The chain's CDR3 is CASSPSSLRVPGEQYF. CDR3 in DNA: TGTGCCAGCTCACCATCAAGCCTCAGGGTCCCAGGCGAGCAGTACTTC.

V usage is TRBV6-5 and J usage is TRBJ1-2; D uncertain. V was cut by 6 bases and J by 5 bases, with 13 bases left in between. Germline loops: CDR1 MNHEY, CDR2 SVGAGI. The CDR3 length is 13 residues. The CDR3 loop reads CASSYIRGYGYTF. The CDR3 DNA sequence: TGTGCCAGCAGCTACATTAGAGGGTATGGCTACACCTTC.

This clone was recorded only once. The chain couples TRBV7-6 to TRBJ2-3; weak D call: TRBD1 (5 bases). Deletions cut 1 base from V and 6 bases from J, with 11 bases between. The germline V gene has CDR1 SGHVS and CDR2 FNYEAQ. CDR3 size: 14 residues. CDR3 sequence: CASSLGQGGDTQYF. Written as DNA, the CDR3 is TGTGCCAGCAGCTTAGGCCAGGGTGGTGATACGCAGTATTTT.

V gene TRBV10-2 combines with J gene TRBJ1-1; D unresolved. Trimming left V 9 bases short and J 4 bases short, with 12 bases between. Germline V CDR1 and CDR2: WSHSY, SAAADI. The CDR3 totals 12 residues. CDR3 sequence (DNA): TGCGCCAGTCTGGGCGTCGGCACTGAAGCTTTCTTT. Residues: CASLGVGTEAFF.

V gene TRBV19 combines with J gene TRBJ1-4, with D possibly matching TRBD1 (6 bases). The V gene lost 6 bases and the J gene lost 0 bases, with 11 bases spanning the gap. Germline lookup yields CDR1 LNHDA and CDR2 SQIVND (reference sequence). The CDR3 length is 15 residues. Written as DNA, the CDR3 is TGTGCCAGTAGCGAACAGGGTGCAACTAATGAAAAACTGTTTTTT. Translated, it gives CASSEQGATNEKLFF.

Regarding this clone: One junction end does not reproduce the germline sequence, and a read error may be involved. This rearrangement joins TRBV20-1 to TRBJ2-7, with TRBD2 as a possible D gene (5 bases). Germline CDR1 and CDR2: DFQATT and SNEGSKA (reference sequence). The CDR3 runs to 11 residues. The CDR3 loop reads CSARGPRGPQF. CDR3 sequence (DNA): TGCAGTGCTAGAGGCCCAAGAGGGCCTCAGTTC.

J is TRBJ1-2 and V is TRBV10-2, with a tentative D call TRBD1 (5 bases). Per the germline V gene, CDR1 is WSHSY and CDR2 is SAAADI. There are 15 residues in the CDR3. Deletions cut 3 bases from V and 4 bases from J, with 15 bases between. As DNA, the CDR3 is TGCGCCAGCAGTGACCCGAAGACAGCGCGCTATGGCTACACCTTC. It specifies CASSDPKTARYGYTF.

V is TRBV7-2 and J is TRBJ2-7; TRBD1 aligns across 9 bases. J was trimmed by 0 bases and V by 3 bases; bases with no gene match: 3. The CDR3 length is 15 residues. Germline CDR1 and CDR2: SGHTA and FQGNSA. This CDR3 is CASSFMGQGSYEQYF. As DNA, the CDR3 is TGTGCCAGCAGCTTTATGGGACAGGGCTCCTACGAGCAGTACTTC. Supplemented by reference TRBV7-2 and TRBJ2-7, the full variable domain reads GAGVSQSPSNKVTEKGKDVELRCDPISGHTALYWYRQSLGQGLEFLIYFQGNSAPDKSGLPSDRFSAERTGGSVSTLTIQRTQQEDSAVYLCASSFMGQGSYEQYFGPGTRLTVT.

The V gene is TRBV18, the J gene TRBJ2-7; 7 positions agree with TRBD1. With V trimmed by 5 bases and J by 3 bases, 7 bases remained unmatched. Germline assignment: CDR1 KGHSH and CDR2 LQKENI. This CDR3 contains 14 residues. DNA of the CDR3: TGTGCCAGCTCAGACAGGGATGGAAACTACGAGCAGTACTTC. Encoded protein: CASSDRDGNYEQYF.

The chain recombines TRBV30 with TRBJ1-1; D remains unclear. Germline CDR1 and CDR2: GTSNPN and SVGIG (reference sequence). V shed 5 bases and J shed 1 base, with 20 bases lying between them. The CDR3 is made up of 16 amino acids. In DNA form, the CDR3 reads TGTGCCTGGGGCTCAGGTGGCCTTTCGACGAACACTGAAGCTTTCTTT. Translated, it gives CAWGSGGLSTNTEAFF.

The V and J genes are TRBV6-1 and TRBJ2-7, with 9 nucleotides matching TRBD1. Germline lookup yields CDR1 MNHNS and CDR2 SASEGT. This CDR3 spans 15 amino acids. Trimming at V came to 3 bases and at J to 0 bases, leaving 3 bases not matched to a gene. CDR3 in amino acids: CASSDWTGVSYEQYV. The CDR3 DNA follows: TGTGCCAGCAGTGACTGGACAGGGGTCTCCTACGAGCAGTACGTC.

The chain is built from TRBV7-9 and TRBJ2-5, with 7 bases aligning to TRBD1. CDR1 and CDR2 from the germline V gene are SEHNR and FQNEAQ (reference sequence). With V trimmed by 3 bases and J by 1 base, 2 bases remained unmatched. CDR3 length: 14 amino acids. CDR3 bases: TGTGCCAGCAGCTTTGGGACAGCCCAAGAGACCCAGTACTTC. Residues: CASSFGTAQETQYF.

This chain joins TRBV4-1 and TRBJ1-5, with 8 bases that match TRBD1. CDR1 and CDR2 (germline): MGHRA, YSYEKL. This CDR3 spans 16 amino acids. V dropped 2 bases and J dropped 4; count of bases not matched to a gene: 7. The CDR3, as DNA: TGCGCCAGCAGCCAACGAGGACAGGGTGGGAATCAGCCCCAGCATTTT. Translated: CASSQRGQGGNQPQHF.